Sequencing of this T cell receptor beta chain was carried out in a study of T cell changes during pregnancy in multiple sclerosis. TCRdb's table, derived via immunoSEQ multiplex PCR, lists solely in-frame clones and lacks some. This table has 50,000 to 75,000 clones, 91% appearing once. The trim removed 3 bases at V and 3 bases at J, leaving 4 bases unmatched. Germline CDR1 is KGHSH and CDR2 is LQKENI. The CDR3 covers 15 residues. The material was peripheral blood, obtained in the third trimester of pregnancy. The source of this sequence is a female donor in good health, enrolled as a control in a pregnancy study. The V and J genes are TRBV18 and TRBJ2-1; 8 nucleotides agree with TRBD1. The DNA for the CDR3 is TGTGCCAGCTCACCTCGAGGACAGGGCTACAATGAGCAGTTCTTC. Its protein product is CASSPRGQGYNEQFF.